These 3 T cell receptor beta chains came from one sample sequenced in a study of early T cells in non-severe SARS-CoV-2 infection. TCRdb analysed the 5' RACE reads with MiXCR anew, one entry per CDR3 protein. This table holds some 75,000 distinct CDR3 sequences, roughly 13% found once. What was sequenced was whole blood. Every receptor here comes from an adult who was a healthcare worker with PCR-confirmed SARS-CoV-2 infection or an uninfected control (not recorded which).

The chain's CDR3 is CASSLHSGELFF. The CDR3 bases are TGTGCCAGCAGCCTACACAGTGGGGAGCTGTTTTTT. The chain uses TRBV7-9 and TRBJ2-2; D remains ambiguous. The length of the CDR3 is 12 residues. The V gene lost 5 bases and the J gene lost 8 bases, with 9 bases spanning the gap. The germline CDR1 and CDR2 sequences are SEHNR and FQNEAQ (reference sequence).

The chain couples TRBV10-2 to TRBJ2-7; 11 nucleotides match TRBD2. This CDR3 region has 15 residues. Germline-derived CDR1 and CDR2 are WSHSY and SAAADI. Germline trimming cut 3 bases from V and 6 bases from J; bases unmatched to any gene: 7. The CDR3 sequence is CASSDLTSGGPEQYF. CDR3 nucleotides: TGCGCCAGCAGTGATCTTACTAGCGGGGGACCCGAGCAGTACTTC.

This clonotype showed up many times. The junction differs from germline at one of its ends, possibly a read error. The chain couples TRBV6-1 to TRBJ2-3; D is perhaps TRBD2 (5 bases). The germline V gene has CDR1 MNHNS and CDR2 SASEGT. The CDR3 sequence is 14 residues long. The chain's CDR3 is CASTESLAEDTQYF. The CDR3 region has the DNA TGTGCCAGCACTGAAAGCCTAGCTGAAGATACGCAGTATTTT.